This T cell receptor beta chain comes out of a study of spatial heterogeneity in lung cancer. Findings and caveats of the study: How many expanded intratumoral alpha and beta TCRs were present tracked the tumor mutation count, which was a count of nonsynonymous mutations.

Germline values: CDR1 SGHRS, CDR2 YFSETQ. V was pared by 4 bases and J by 2 bases, with 19 bases between. The CDR3 extends over 17 amino acids. About this clonotype itself: Its antigen is as yet unknown. This beta chain came through as a stray read in a library set up for alpha chains, and its size says little.

The time point was: sample taken at primary tumor resection. From the 5' RACE reads, TCRdb called clonotypes with MiXCR, one entry per CDR3 protein. This sample has about 2,800 distinct CDR3 sequences, with about 53% found just once. The TCR sequence derives from a male donor with early-stage non-small cell lung cancer. This material consisted of lung tumor tissue, taken at surgery. The V and J genes are TRBV5-1 and TRBJ2-1; TRBD1 might be the D (5 bases). For the CDR3, the DNA is TGCGCCAGCAGCGATAGATGGACACAAAATCCCTACAATGAGCAGTTCTTC. It encodes CASSDRWTQNPYNEQFF.